This TCR beta chain was sequenced for a study of blood T cell repertoires in COVID-19. Libraries were prepared by immunoSEQ multiplex PCR; TCRdb keeps only in-frame clonotypes and omits some of them. The sample holds more than 400,000 clones, about nine tenths seen once. From germline, CDR1 is WNHNN and CDR2 SYGVQD (reference sequence). This CDR3 has 15 residues. V lost 0 bases, J lost 3 bases, and 8 bases lay in between. Sequences were obtained from PBMCs or T cells enriched from blood (not recorded which). The chain carries TRBV10-1 and TRBJ1-4; D is perhaps TRBD1 (6 bases). The TCR originated in a woman aged 18-29 years who had recovered from COVID-19. The CDR3 is CASSESGTPNEKLFF. Written as DNA, the CDR3 is TGCGCCAGCAGTGAGTCGGGGACACCTAATGAAAAACTGTTTTTT.